These T cell receptor beta chains were read from a single sample in a study of shared clonotypes between healthy human individuals. The protocol was immunoSEQ multiplex PCR, while the TCRdb copy is restricted to in-frame clones and leaves out a portion. The sample has about 2,100,000 clones; 93% are singletons. Specimen: naive CD8+ T cells from PBMCs. Receptors were obtained from a man aged 18 to 30 in good health. Some clones in this sample may be carry-over from other donors' samples. Each CDR3 is given with its conserved first and last residue. D genes are given only for firm matches. Clone size is given for some rows only: seen once, a few or many times, or a class if the clone is expanded.

V,J,D,size,CDR3,DNA
TRBV6-6,TRBJ2-1,-,-,CASSFPPGPLGNEQFF,TGTGCCAGCAGTTTCCCCCCAGGACCCCTAGGGAATGAGCAGTTCTTC
TRBV6-5,TRBJ1-2,-,-,CATLSNGQAYGYTF,TGTGCCACCCTATCGAACGGGCAGGCCTATGGCTACACCTTC
TRBV19,TRBJ2-2,TRBD2,-,CASSIGAGVAGELFF,TGTGCCAGTAGTATAGGAGCGGGAGTTGCCGGGGAGCTGTTTTTT
TRBV9,TRBJ2-1,TRBD2,few,CASSVGLAEYNEQFF,TGTGCCAGCAGCGTAGGCCTAGCGGAGTACAATGAGCAGTTCTTC
TRBV28,TRBJ1-1,-,-,CASSLFNRDTEAFF,TGTGCCAGCAGTTTATTTAACAGAGACACTGAAGCTTTCTTT
TRBV28,TRBJ2-4,TRBD1,-,CASSLQGADIQYF,TGTGCCAGCAGTTTACAGGGGGCAGACATTCAGTACTTC
TRBV28,TRBJ2-7,TRBD2,-,CASSELAGGREQYF,TGTGCCAGCAGTGAACTAGCGGGAGGGCGCGAGCAGTACTTC
TRBV28,TRBJ1-3,-,-,CASSPAGLGNTIYF,TGTGCCAGCAGTCCTGCAGGGTTGGGAAACACCATATATTTT
TRBV5-1,TRBJ2-1,TRBD2,-,CASSPGPAGAFNEQFF,TGCGCCAGCAGCCCTGGGCCAGCGGGAGCTTTCAATGAGCAGTTCTTC
TRBV27,TRBJ1-3,-,-,CASRSGVYGNTIYF,TGTGCCAGCCGTTCAGGGGTCTACGGAAACACCATATATTTT
TRBV6-5,TRBJ2-3,TRBD1,-,CASLGQGATDTQYF,TGTGCCAGTTTAGGCCAGGGGGCGACAGATACGCAGTATTTT
TRBV7-9,TRBJ1-4,-,few,CASTSNEKLFF,TGTGCCAGCACCAGTAATGAAAAACTGTTTTTT
TRBV28,TRBJ2-7,-,-,CASRGSAGYEQYF,TGTGCCAGCCGCGGCTCGGCCGGTTACGAGCAGTACTTC
TRBV5-1,TRBJ1-4,TRBD1,-,CASSLWGQPATNEKLFF,TGCGCCAGCAGCTTGTGGGGACAGCCTGCAACTAATGAAAAACTGTTTTTT
TRBV27,TRBJ2-3,TRBD2,-,CASSLSIRGGREAFRDTQYF,TGTGCCAGCAGTTTATCTATACGAGGCGGGCGGGAGGCATTCAGGGATACGCAGTATTTT
TRBV7-9,TRBJ2-5,TRBD2,-,CASSSREAGYQETQYF,TGTGCCAGCAGCTCCCGGGAAGCGGGGTACCAAGAGACCCAGTACTTC
TRBV7-3,TRBJ2-2,TRBD2,-,CASSPTSGSNTGELFF,TGTGCCAGCAGCCCTACTAGCGGGAGTAACACCGGGGAGCTGTTTTTT
TRBV7-2,TRBJ2-7,TRBD2,-,CASSLTSGNFYEQYF,TGTGCCAGCAGTCTTACTAGCGGGAATTTCTACGAGCAGTACTTC
TRBV11-1,TRBJ2-7,-,-,CASSPPLRLGPYEQYF,TGTGCCAGCAGCCCTCCGCTGAGACTAGGTCCCTACGAGCAGTACTTC
TRBV11-2,TRBJ2-1,TRBD2,-,CASRLAGNDINEQFF,TGTGCCAGCCGACTAGCGGGGAACGACATCAATGAGCAGTTCTTC
TRBV28,TRBJ1-1,-,-,CASSPGLNTEAFF,TGTGCCAGCAGCCCGGGACTGAACACTGAAGCTTTCTTT
TRBV20-1,TRBJ2-7,-,-,CSAQGSYEQYF,TGCAGTGCCCAGGGATCCTACGAGCAGTACTTC
TRBV15,TRBJ2-1,-,-,CATSRRPLNEQFF,TGTGCCACCAGCAGACGTCCCCTTAATGAGCAGTTCTTC
TRBV27,TRBJ2-5,TRBD1,-,CASSSRQGAGETQYF,TGTGCCAGCAGTTCCCGACAGGGGGCGGGAGAGACCCAGTACTTC
TRBV7-9,TRBJ2-1,-,-,CASSNGGGENEQFF,TGTGCCAGCAGTAATGGAGGTGGGGAGAATGAGCAGTTCTTC
TRBV29-1,TRBJ2-3,-,-,CSVEVGGLGGTQYF,TGCAGCGTTGAAGTCGGGGGCCTGGGGGGTACGCAGTATTTT
TRBV7-9,TRBJ1-2,TRBD1,few,CASSPGTGVNYTF,TGTGCCAGCAGCCCCGGGACAGGGGTTAACTACACCTTC
TRBV4-1,TRBJ2-7,-,-,CASSPRAPYEQYF,TGCGCCAGCAGCCCCCGGGCCCCCTACGAGCAGTACTTC
TRBV28,TRBJ1-5,TRBD1,-,CASSPPGTGFRVRQPQHF,TGTGCCAGCAGCCCCCCCGGGACAGGGTTTCGAGTGCGTCAGCCCCAGCATTTT
TRBV7-3,TRBJ2-7,-,once,CASADNLYEQYF,TGTGCCAGCGCTGACAACCTATACGAGCAGTACTTC
TRBV4-3,TRBJ1-5,-,-,CASSQGWGVEGNQPQHF,TGCGCCAGCAGCCAAGGTTGGGGGGTGGAGGGCAATCAGCCCCAGCATTTT
TRBV2,TRBJ1-5,-,-,CASSEGSGTSNQPQHF,TGTGCCAGCAGTGAAGGTAGTGGGACTAGCAATCAGCCCCAGCATTTT
TRBV14,TRBJ1-2,-,-,CASSPAYNYGYTF,TGTGCCAGCAGCCCGGCGTATAACTATGGCTACACCTTC
TRBV19,TRBJ2-7,-,-,CASREQGIDEQYF,TGTGCCAGTAGAGAACAGGGTATCGACGAGCAGTACTTC
TRBV29-1,TRBJ1-2,-,-,CSVEALPPTAVVYGYTF,TGCAGCGTTGAAGCCCTGCCCCCAACAGCAGTCGTCTATGGCTACACCTTC
TRBV4-1,TRBJ1-1,-,-,CASSPQVVDTEAFF,TGCGCCAGCAGCCCCCAGGTGGTGGACACTGAAGCTTTCTTT
TRBV5-1,TRBJ2-1,-,-,CASSLAFGHEQFF,TGCGCCAGCAGCTTGGCCTTTGGCCATGAGCAGTTCTTC
TRBV11-2,TRBJ2-7,-,few,CASSLGEQYF,TGTGCCAGCAGCTTAGGCGAGCAGTACTTC
TRBV4-2,TRBJ2-1,TRBD2,-,CASSQDGASGAPYNEQFF,TGTGCCAGCAGCCAAGATGGGGCTAGCGGGGCCCCCTACAATGAGCAGTTCTTC
TRBV19,TRBJ2-7,-,-,CASSIQVAPTYEQYF,TGTGCCAGTAGTATCCAGGTGGCTCCTACCTACGAGCAGTACTTC
TRBV5-4,TRBJ1-1,-,-,CASSFPGMRYTEAFF,TGTGCCAGCAGCTTCCCGGGGATGAGGTACACTGAAGCTTTCTTT